Listed here are 2 T cell receptor beta chains from one sample, sequenced in a study of PD-1 and CTLA-4 blockade in melanoma. Generated by immunoSEQ multiplex PCR, the TCRdb table keeps only in-frame clones and is missing some. The sample records tens of thousands of clones, roughly 90% being singletons. The source material was CD8+ T cells from peripheral blood, sampled from a patient given anti-PD-1 treatment. Receptors were obtained from a human donor with melanoma.

This clone was picked up a small number of times. The rearrangement links TRBV6-1 to TRBJ1-1, with D possibly being TRBD1 (5 bases). CDR1 is MNHNS, CDR2 SASEGT, per germline. The CDR3 has 14 amino acids. V lost 7 bases and J lost 7, with 19 bases in between. The CDR3 region is CASNIGGFINEAFF. The CDR3 DNA reads TGTGCCAGCAACATTGGGGGATTTATAAATGAAGCTTTCTTT.

V gene TRBV7-9 combines with J gene TRBJ2-7, with TRBD1 matching over 7 bases. From germline, CDR1 is SEHNR and CDR2 FQNEAQ (reference sequence). CDR3 length: 17 residues. After removal of 0 bases from V and 3 bases from J, the junction contained 11 bases not matched to a gene. DNA for the CDR3: TGTGCCAGCAGCTTAGCGAAAGGGGGCCCGAGCGACTACGAGCAGTACTTC. This translates into CASSLAKGGPSDYEQYF.